This T cell receptor (beta chain) was documented in a study of blood T cells in healthy people across ages. Study-level findings and limits: The fall in TCR beta diversity per million T cells was roughly linear with age.

Total RNA was isolated from each sample in quantities of at least 6 micrograms. This CDR3 comprises 14 residues. V was clipped by 7 bases and J by 7 bases; unmatched bases: 9. Germline loops: CDR1 MNHEY, CDR2 SVGEGT. Combining a sample-barcoded 5' primer with a J-beta primer mix, a second PCR ran for roughly 7 to 12 cycles. TCRdb ran MiXCR on the 5' RACE reads and lists one entry per CDR3 protein. Of 1.8 million or so distinct CDR3 sequences listed, about two fifths were seen once; the top ten hold around 23%. This clonotype occurred a few times. Its target is unknown. This rearrangement joins TRBV6-2 or TRBV6-3 to TRBJ2-1; 8 nucleotides align to TRBD1. The source material was blood. The receptor was derived from a human donor in good health. The CDR3 region is CASISRDRRNEQFF. The CDR3 coding sequence is TGTGCCAGCATTTCGAGGGACAGGAGAAATGAGCAGTTCTTC.